The T cell receptor beta chain described here comes from a study of cytomegalovirus exposure and HLA in healthy donors. This CDR3 contains 16 residues. Looked up from germline, CDR1 is KGHSH and CDR2 is LQKENI. V lost 6 bases and J 7 bases, leaving 25 bases between the germline ends. A remark on this clone: Its antigen is not identified.

60 Vbeta and 13 Jbeta primers were used in PCR. Assay used: immunoSEQ multiplex PCR; TCRdb lists only in-frame clones, some missing. Across 50,000 to 80,000 clones, the top ten clones capture approximately 4% of the sample. Study-level findings and limits: As a later analysis revealed, most CMV-associated TCR beta chains appeared HLA-restricted. Listed as cytomegalovirus-associated were over 150 TCR beta chains.

The sequencing input was PBMCs. The sequence was collected from a woman aged 18-29 years in good health and CMV-seronegative. The chain links TRBV18 to TRBJ2-7; D is perhaps TRBD2 (6 bases). The CDR3 here is CASSRAGSTTSGEQYF. As DNA, the CDR3 is TGTGCCAGCTCCCGGGCGGGGTCCACCACGAGTGGTGAGCAGTACTTC.